This T cell receptor (beta chain) stems from a study of technical replicates of blood from a handful of donors. Sequencing used immunoSEQ multiplex PCR; TCRdb keeps in-frame clones, though not all of them. The sample includes 90,000 to 100,000 clones, approximately 94% of them seen just once. This CDR3 comprises 15 residues. V and J are TRBV12-1 and TRBJ2-3; no DNA check was done on the table's D call, TRBD2. TRBV12-1 is annotated as a pseudogene. Sample: T cells isolated from PBMCs. The TCR was taken from a human donor in good health. The DNA for the CDR3 is TGTGCCAGCAGCAGACGGGGGGACCGCACAGATACGCAGTATTTT. Translation gives CASSRRGDRTDTQYF.